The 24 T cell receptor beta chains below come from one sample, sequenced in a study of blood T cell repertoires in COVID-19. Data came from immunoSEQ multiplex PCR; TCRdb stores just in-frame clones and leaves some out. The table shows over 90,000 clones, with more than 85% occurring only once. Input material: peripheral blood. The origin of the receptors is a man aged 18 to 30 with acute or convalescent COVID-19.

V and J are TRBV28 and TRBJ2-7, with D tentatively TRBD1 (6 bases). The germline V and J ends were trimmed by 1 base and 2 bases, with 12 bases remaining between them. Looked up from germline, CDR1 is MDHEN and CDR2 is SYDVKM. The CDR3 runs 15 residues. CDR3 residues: CASSLSGGQPYEQYF. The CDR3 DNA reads TGTGCCAGCAGTTTATCGGGCGGACAGCCCTACGAGCAGTACTTC.

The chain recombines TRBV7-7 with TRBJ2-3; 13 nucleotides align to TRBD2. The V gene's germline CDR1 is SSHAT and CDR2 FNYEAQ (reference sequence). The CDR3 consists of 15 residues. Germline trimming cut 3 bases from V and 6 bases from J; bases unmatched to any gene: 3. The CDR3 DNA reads TGTGCCAGCAGCTTCGGACTAGCGGGGGCCGATACGCAGTATTTT. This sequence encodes CASSFGLAGADTQYF.

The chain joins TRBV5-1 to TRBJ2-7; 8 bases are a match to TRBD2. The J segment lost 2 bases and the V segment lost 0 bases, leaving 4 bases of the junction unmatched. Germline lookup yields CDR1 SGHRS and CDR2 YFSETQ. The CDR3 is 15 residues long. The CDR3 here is CASSLEAGETYEQYF. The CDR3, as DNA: TGCGCCAGCAGCTTGGAAGCGGGAGAAACCTACGAGCAGTACTTC.

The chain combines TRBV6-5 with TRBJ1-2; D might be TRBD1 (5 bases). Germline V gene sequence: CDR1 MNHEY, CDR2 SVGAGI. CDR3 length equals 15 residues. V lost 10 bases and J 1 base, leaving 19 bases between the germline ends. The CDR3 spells CATLTRDSHNYGYTF. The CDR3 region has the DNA TGTGCCACACTCACCCGGGACTCTCATAACTATGGCTACACCTTC.

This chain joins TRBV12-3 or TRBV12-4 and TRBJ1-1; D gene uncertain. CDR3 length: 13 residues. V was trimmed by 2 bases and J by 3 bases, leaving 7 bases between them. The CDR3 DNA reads TGTGCCAGCAGTTTACCCCATGACACTGAAGCTTTCTTT. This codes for CASSLPHDTEAFF.

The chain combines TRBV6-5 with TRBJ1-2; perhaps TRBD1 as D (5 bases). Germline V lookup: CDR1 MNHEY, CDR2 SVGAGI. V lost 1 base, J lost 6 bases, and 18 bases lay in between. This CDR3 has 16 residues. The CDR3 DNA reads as TGTGCCAGCAGTTACTTCCCCGGGGCGGGAGGTGATGGCTACACCTTC. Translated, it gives CASSYFPGAGGDGYTF.

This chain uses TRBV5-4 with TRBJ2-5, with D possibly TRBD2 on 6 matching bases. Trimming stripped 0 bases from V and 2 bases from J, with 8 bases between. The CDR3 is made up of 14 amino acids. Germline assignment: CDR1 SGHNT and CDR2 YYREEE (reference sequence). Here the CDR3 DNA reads TGTGCCAGCAGCTTGGCTCGGGGGCAAGAGACCCAGTACTTC. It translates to CASSLARGQETQYF.

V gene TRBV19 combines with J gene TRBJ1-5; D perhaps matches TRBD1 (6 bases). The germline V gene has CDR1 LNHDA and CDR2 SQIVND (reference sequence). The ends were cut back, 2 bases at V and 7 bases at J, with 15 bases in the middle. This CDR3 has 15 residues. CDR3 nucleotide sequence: TGTGCCAGTAGTATAAGGGGGACGGTTCCCCAGCCCCAGCATTTT. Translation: CASSIRGTVPQPQHF. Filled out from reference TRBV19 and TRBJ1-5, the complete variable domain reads DGGITQSPKYLFRKEGQNVTLSCEQNLNHDAMYWYRQDPGQGLRLIYYSQIVNDFQKGDIAEGYSVSREKKESFPLTVTSAQKNPTAFYLCASSIRGTVPQPQHFGDGTRLSIL.

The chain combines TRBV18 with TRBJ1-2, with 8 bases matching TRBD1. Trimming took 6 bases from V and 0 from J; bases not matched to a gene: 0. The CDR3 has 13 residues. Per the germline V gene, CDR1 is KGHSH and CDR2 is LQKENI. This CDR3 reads CASSGQANYGYTF. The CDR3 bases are TGTGCCAGCTCGGGACAGGCTAACTATGGCTACACCTTC.

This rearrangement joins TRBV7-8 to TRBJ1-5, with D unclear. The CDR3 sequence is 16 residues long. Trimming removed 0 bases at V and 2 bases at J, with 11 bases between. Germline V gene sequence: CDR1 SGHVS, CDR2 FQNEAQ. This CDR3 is CASSLASNVGNQPQHF. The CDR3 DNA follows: TGTGCCAGCAGCTTAGCGTCGAATGTAGGCAATCAGCCCCAGCATTTT.

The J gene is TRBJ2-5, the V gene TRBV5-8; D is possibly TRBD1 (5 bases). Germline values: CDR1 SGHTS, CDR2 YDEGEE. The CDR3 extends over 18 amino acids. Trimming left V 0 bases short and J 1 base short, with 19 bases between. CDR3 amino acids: CASSLAWSPTEAQETQYF. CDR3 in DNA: TGTGCCAGCAGCTTGGCCTGGTCCCCGACAGAGGCCCAAGAGACCCAGTACTTC.

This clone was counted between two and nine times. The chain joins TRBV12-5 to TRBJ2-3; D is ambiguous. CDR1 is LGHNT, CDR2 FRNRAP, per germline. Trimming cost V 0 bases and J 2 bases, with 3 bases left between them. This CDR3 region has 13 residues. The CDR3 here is CASGLVATDTQYF. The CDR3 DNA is TGTGCTAGTGGTTTGGTAGCCACAGATACGCAGTATTTT.

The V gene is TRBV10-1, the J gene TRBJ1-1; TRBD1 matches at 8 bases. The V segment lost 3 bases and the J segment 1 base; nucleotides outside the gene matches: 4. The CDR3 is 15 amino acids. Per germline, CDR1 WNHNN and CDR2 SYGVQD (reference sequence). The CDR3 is CASSDSGTGNTEAFF. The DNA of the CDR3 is TGCGCCAGCAGTGACTCCGGGACAGGGAACACTGAAGCTTTCTTT.

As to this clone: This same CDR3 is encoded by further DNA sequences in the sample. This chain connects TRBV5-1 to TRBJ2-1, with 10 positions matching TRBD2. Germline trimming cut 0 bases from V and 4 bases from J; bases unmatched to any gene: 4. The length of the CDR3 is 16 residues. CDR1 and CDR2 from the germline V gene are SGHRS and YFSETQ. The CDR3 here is CASSLVLAGAYNEQFF. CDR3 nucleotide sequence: TGCGCCAGCAGCTTGGTCCTAGCGGGAGCGTACAATGAGCAGTTCTTC.

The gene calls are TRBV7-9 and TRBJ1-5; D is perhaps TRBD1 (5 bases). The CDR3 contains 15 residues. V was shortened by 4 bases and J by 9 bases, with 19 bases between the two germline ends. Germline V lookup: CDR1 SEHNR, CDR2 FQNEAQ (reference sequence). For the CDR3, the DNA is TGTGCCAGCAGCTCGACAGACCCACTCGGCGCGCCCCAGCATTTT. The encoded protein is CASSSTDPLGAPQHF. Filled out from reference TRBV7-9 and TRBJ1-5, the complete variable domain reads DTGVSQNPRHKITKRGQNVTFRCDPISEHNRLYWYRQTLGQGPEFLTYFQNEAQLEKSRLLSDRFSAERPKGSFSTLEIQRTEQGDSAMYLCASSSTDPLGAPQHFGDGTRLSIL.

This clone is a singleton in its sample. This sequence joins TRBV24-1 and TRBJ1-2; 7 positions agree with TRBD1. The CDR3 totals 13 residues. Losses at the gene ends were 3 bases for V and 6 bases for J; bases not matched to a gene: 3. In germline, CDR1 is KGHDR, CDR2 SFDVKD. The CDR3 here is CATSDGTDHGYTF. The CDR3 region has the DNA TGTGCCACCAGTGATGGGACAGACCATGGCTACACCTTC.

This chain's CDR3 is CASSVGQGDSYEQYF. The DNA for the CDR3 is TGCGCCAGCAGCGTCGGACAGGGGGACTCGTACGAGCAGTACTTC. The chain is built from TRBV4-1 and TRBJ2-7; the match to TRBD1 covers 10 bases. The junction had 8 bases not matched to a gene; V was cut back by 5 bases and J by 4 bases. The CDR3 runs to 15 residues. Looked up from germline, CDR1 is MGHRA and CDR2 is YSYEKL.

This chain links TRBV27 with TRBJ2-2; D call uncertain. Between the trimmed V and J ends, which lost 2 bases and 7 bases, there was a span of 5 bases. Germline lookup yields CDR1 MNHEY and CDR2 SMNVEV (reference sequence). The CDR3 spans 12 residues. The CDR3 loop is CASSLNFGELFF. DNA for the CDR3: TGTGCCAGCAGTTTAAACTTCGGGGAGCTGTTTTTT.

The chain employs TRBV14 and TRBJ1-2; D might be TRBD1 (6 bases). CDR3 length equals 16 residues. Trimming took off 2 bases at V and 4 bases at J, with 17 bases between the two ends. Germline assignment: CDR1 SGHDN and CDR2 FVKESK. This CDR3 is CASSQRTAQGSYGYTF. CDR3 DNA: TGTGCCAGCAGCCAACGTACCGCACAGGGATCCTATGGCTACACCTTC.

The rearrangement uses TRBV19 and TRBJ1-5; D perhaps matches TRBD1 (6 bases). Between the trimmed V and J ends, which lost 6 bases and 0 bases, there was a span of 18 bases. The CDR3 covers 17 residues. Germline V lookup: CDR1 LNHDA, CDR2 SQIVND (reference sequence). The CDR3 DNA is TGTGCCAGTAGCAGGGACATCGAAGGTTATAGCAATCAGCCCCAGCATTTT. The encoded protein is CASSRDIEGYSNQPQHF.

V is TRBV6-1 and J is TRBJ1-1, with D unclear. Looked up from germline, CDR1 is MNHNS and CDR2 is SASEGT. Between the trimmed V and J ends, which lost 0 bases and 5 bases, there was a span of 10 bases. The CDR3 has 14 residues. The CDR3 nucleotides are TGTGCCAGCAGTGAAGCGACTTGGGAGACTGAAGCTTTCTTT. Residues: CASSEATWETEAFF.

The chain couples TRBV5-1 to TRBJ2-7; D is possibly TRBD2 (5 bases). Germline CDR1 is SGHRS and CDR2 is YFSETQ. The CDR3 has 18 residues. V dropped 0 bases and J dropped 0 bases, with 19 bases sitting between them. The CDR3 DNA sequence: TGCGCCAGCAGCTTGGTCGTCACGAGCGGCCCTAGCTCCTACGAGCAGTACTTC. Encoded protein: CASSLVVTSGPSSYEQYF.

The CDR3 DNA sequence: TGCAGCGGAACCGACAGGGTTGGAACGAACACTGAAGCTTTCTTT. Translating it yields CSGTDRVGTNTEAFF. The chain links TRBV29-1 to TRBJ1-1, with 7 bases matching TRBD1. The CDR3 is 15 residues long. The germline gives CDR1 SQVTM, CDR2 ANQGSEA. V lost 7 bases and J lost 1; bases outside the gene matches: 12.

The CDR3 loop is CASSRGGANTEAFF. The CDR3 DNA follows: TGTGCCAGTAGTAGAGGAGGGGCGAACACTGAAGCTTTCTTT. The rearrangement joins TRBV19 to TRBJ1-1; tentative D call: TRBD1 (5 bases). CDR3 length: 14 residues. Germline V lookup: CDR1 LNHDA, CDR2 SQIVND (reference sequence). The V end was cut by 4 bases, the J end by 1 base, with 10 bases between.